This entry lists 29 T cell receptor beta chains sequenced from one sample in a study of neurological immune-mediated disorders. TCRdb reanalysed the 5' RACE reads using MiXCR and keeps one entry per CDR3 protein. The sample holds about 24,000 distinct CDR3 sequences, 5% to 7% seen once. The sequenced material came from PBMCs. These receptors were collected from a woman aged 40-49 years in good health.

This clonotype was counted at least ten times. The chain carries TRBV5-1 and TRBJ2-5, with 7 bases matching TRBD1. J lost 5 bases, V lost 4 bases, and 14 bases had no gene match. The CDR3 has 16 amino acids. Looked up from germline, CDR1 is SGHRS and CDR2 is YFSETQ. This CDR3 is CASSPGDREQKETQYF. The CDR3 region has the DNA TGCGCCAGCAGCCCTGGAGACAGGGAACAGAAGGAGACCCAGTACTTC.

This clonotype has a count of ten or more. The chain couples TRBV20-1 to TRBJ2-7; 13 nucleotides match TRBD2. Germline V lookup: CDR1 DFQATT, CDR2 SNEGSKA (reference sequence). V lost 2 bases to trimming and J lost 3 bases; unmatched junction nucleotides: 7. This CDR3 is built from 16 residues. The CDR3 sequence: CSARTSGRARIYEQYF. The CDR3 region has the DNA TGCAGTGCTAGAACTAGCGGGAGGGCCAGAATCTACGAGCAGTACTTC.

Many counts were recorded for this clonotype. This chain uses TRBV7-2 with TRBJ2-4; 8 bases are shared with TRBD1. The V gene end was trimmed by 2 bases and the J gene end by 4 bases; junction bases not matched to a gene: 4. There are 15 residues in the CDR3. Looked up from germline, CDR1 is SGHTA and CDR2 is FQGNSA. In DNA form, the CDR3 reads TGTGCCAGCAGCTTAATCAGGACAGGGAAAAACATTCAGTACTTC. This codes for CASSLIRTGKNIQYF.

Ten or more counts support this clonotype. The V gene is TRBV9, the J gene TRBJ2-2; no reliable D call. The CDR3 extends over 15 amino acids. Germline CDR1 reads SGDLS; CDR2 reads YYNGEE. V was cut by 4 bases and J by 4 bases, with 14 bases left in between. The CDR3 sequence: CASSPPAPSTGELFF. The CDR3 DNA sequence: TGTGCCAGCAGCCCCCCCGCACCATCCACCGGGGAGCTGTTTTTT.

At least ten counts were recorded for this clonotype. The rearrangement links TRBV7-9 to TRBJ1-1; 9 bases line up with TRBD1. The germline V gene encodes CDR1 SEHNR and CDR2 FQNEAQ (reference sequence). The CDR3 totals 15 residues. Trimming cost V 5 bases and J 5 bases; bases outside gene matches: 9. The CDR3 sequence is CASSRQGGVGTEAFF. The CDR3 DNA reads as TGTGCCAGCAGCCGACAGGGGGGGGTCGGGACTGAAGCTTTCTTT. Looking up the rest from reference TRBV7-9 and TRBJ1-1 gives the full variable domain: DTGVSQNPRHKITKRGQNVTFRCDPISEHNRLYWYRQTLGQGPEFLTYFQNEAQLEKSRLLSDRFSAERPKGSFSTLEIQRTEQGDSAMYLCASSRQGGVGTEAFFGQGTRLTVV.

This clonotype was recorded many times. This chain links TRBV9 with TRBJ2-1, with 10 positions matching TRBD2. This CDR3 is built from 14 residues. J gave up 8 bases and V 4 bases, and 6 bases lay outside the gene matches. In germline, CDR1 is SGDLS, CDR2 YYNGEE. CDR3 sequence reads: CASSPGLATYEQFF. The CDR3 coding sequence is TGTGCCAGCAGCCCGGGACTAGCGACGTATGAGCAGTTCTTC.

This clonotype was found many times. This chain joins TRBV6-2 or TRBV6-3 and TRBJ2-1; unclear D gene. CDR1 is MNHEY and CDR2 is SVGEGT in the germline V gene. Trimming took 6 bases from V and 8 from J, leaving 8 bases between them. The CDR3 is 11 amino acids. In nucleotides, the CDR3 is TGTGCCAGCAGATCGGGCCATGAGCAGTTCTTC. Translation: CASRSGHEQFF.

This clonotype was recorded at least ten times. This sequence joins TRBV20-1 and TRBJ2-1, with unresolved D. The CDR3 contains 14 residues. From germline, CDR1 is DFQATT and CDR2 SNEGSKA (reference sequence). The germline V and J ends were trimmed by 4 bases and 5 bases, with 15 bases remaining between them. DNA of the CDR3: TGCAGTGCTACCGAACCACTGACACACAATGAGCAGTTCTTC. This gives the protein CSATEPLTHNEQFF.

This clonotype was seen at least ten times. This sequence joins TRBV5-6 and TRBJ2-5; 7 bases map to TRBD1. Unmatched junction bases numbered 4, after V lost 4 bases and J lost 4 bases. CDR1 and CDR2 from the germline V gene are SGHDT and YYEEEE. The CDR3 runs to 13 residues. CDR3 DNA: TGTGCCAGCAGCCCGACAGGGTCAGAGACCCAGTACTTC. As protein: CASSPTGSETQYF.

This clonotype was observed many times. The chain has TRBV20-1 and TRBJ2-2; 7 bases align to TRBD1. Germline assignment: CDR1 DFQATT and CDR2 SNEGSKA (reference sequence). The V segment lost 2 bases and the J segment 2 bases; nucleotides outside the gene matches: 5. The CDR3 is 15 residues long. The CDR3 region is CSARPTGTNTGELFF. The CDR3 nucleotides read TGCAGTGCTAGACCGACAGGGACAAACACCGGGGAGCTGTTTTTT.

This rearrangement joins TRBV5-5 to TRBJ1-5; perhaps TRBD1 as D (5 bases). The CDR3 is 16 residues long. V gave up 0 bases and J gave up 2 bases, with 12 bases separating them. Germline values: CDR1 SGHKS, CDR2 YYEKEE (reference sequence). CDR3 residues: CASSLASGGGNQPQHF. In DNA form, the CDR3 reads TGTGCCAGCAGCTTGGCCTCCGGGGGGGGCAATCAGCCCCAGCATTTT.

This clonotype has a count of ten or more. J is TRBJ2-7 and V is TRBV20-1; 8 bases line up with TRBD2. The germline V gene encodes CDR1 DFQATT and CDR2 SNEGSKA (reference sequence). The V segment lost 1 base and the J segment 5 bases; nucleotides outside the gene matches: 7. The length of the CDR3 is 14 residues. The CDR3 here is CSARGPAGVHEQYF. The CDR3 DNA reads TGCAGTGCTAGAGGCCCAGCGGGAGTACACGAGCAGTACTTC.

In this sample, this clonotype is medium-sized. The chain has TRBV20-1 and TRBJ2-3; 10 bases line up with TRBD2. This CDR3 is built from 17 residues. The germline V gene has CDR1 DFQATT and CDR2 SNEGSKA (reference sequence). V dropped 3 bases and J dropped 4; count of bases not matched to a gene: 13. As DNA, the CDR3 is TGCAGTGCTAGTCCCCTCCTAGCGGGAGAGTTTCCAGATACGCAGTATTTT. Encoded protein: CSASPLLAGEFPDTQYF.

Ten or more counts support this clonotype. The chain has TRBV28 and TRBJ2-3, with D possibly being TRBD2 (5 bases). Germline values: CDR1 MDHEN, CDR2 SYDVKM. This CDR3 is 14 amino acids long. V was cut by 6 bases and J by 3 bases, with 13 bases left in between. The CDR3 nucleotides read TGTGCCAGCAGGGGGAGAATGTTAACAGATACGCAGTATTTT. This sequence encodes CASRGRMLTDTQYF.

This clonotype was recorded many times. The rearrangement uses TRBV5-1 and TRBJ2-1, with 16 bases that match TRBD2. The CDR3 covers 15 residues. CDR1 is SGHRS and CDR2 is YFSETQ in the germline V gene. V shed 4 bases and J 10 bases; nucleotides not matched to a gene: 5. The CDR3: CASSQGLAGGDEQFF. The CDR3 bases are TGCGCCAGCAGCCAGGGACTAGCGGGAGGGGACGAGCAGTTCTTC.

This clonotype was picked up many times. The CDR3 DNA sequence: TGCGCCAGCAGCCGCAATGGGGTTTTAGGACTAGCGGGAGGGCCGGATAGCACAGATACGCAGTATTTT. As protein: CASSRNGVLGLAGGPDSTDTQYF. The rearrangement links TRBV5-1 to TRBJ2-3; 15 nucleotides agree with TRBD2. CDR3 length: 23 amino acids. Germline assignment: CDR1 SGHRS and CDR2 YFSETQ. V dropped 4 bases and J dropped 0; count of bases not matched to a gene: 21.

By sample fraction, this clonotype is medium-sized (0.01 to 0.1%). The J gene is TRBJ1-6, the V gene TRBV10-3; tentative D call: TRBD1 (6 bases). The CDR3 covers 16 residues. Germline CDR1 and CDR2: ENHRY and SYGVKD. The V and J ends lost 3 bases and 2 bases respectively, with 11 bases between them. CDR3 amino acids: CAISDGQKTYNSPLHF. As DNA, the CDR3 is TGTGCCATCAGTGATGGACAGAAAACCTATAATTCACCCCTCCACTTT.

Notes on this clonotype: The junction differs from germline at one of its ends, possibly a read error. This chain joins TRBV19 and TRBJ2-2; 14 nucleotides agree with TRBD2. The CDR3 has 18 residues. CDR1 and CDR2 from the germline V gene are LNHDA and SQIVND (reference sequence). The CDR3 bases are TGTGCCAGTAGTACCGGACTAGCGGGAGGTTTTAACAACGGGGAGCTGTTTTTT. It specifies CASSTGLAGGFNNGELFF.

This clonotype was seen repeatedly, ten times or more. J is TRBJ2-3 and V is TRBV24-1, with D unclear. CDR3 length equals 14 residues. V was cut by 6 bases and J by 1 base, with 10 bases left in between. Germline CDR1 KGHDR, CDR2 SFDVKD. CDR3 protein: CATSLGTRTDTQYF. DNA of the CDR3: TGTGCCACCAGTCTTGGAACGCGCACAGATACGCAGTATTTT.

Many counts were recorded for this clonotype. The chain recombines TRBV7-2 with TRBJ2-1; D gene ambiguous. The length of the CDR3 is 16 residues. V shed 1 base and J shed 7 bases, with 17 bases lying between them. Germline V gene sequence: CDR1 SGHTA, CDR2 FQGNSA. The CDR3 reads CASSLEAGFIRNEQFF. The CDR3 bases are TGTGCCAGCAGCTTAGAAGCTGGGTTCATCAGGAATGAGCAGTTCTTC.

This clonotype showed up many times. The CDR3 is CASNTRTESSYEQYF. Written as DNA, the CDR3 is TGTGCCAGCAACACCCGGACAGAGAGCTCCTACGAGCAGTACTTC. The chain employs TRBV28 and TRBJ2-7, with TRBD1 as a possible D gene (6 bases). CDR1 is MDHEN, CDR2 SYDVKM, per germline. This CDR3 is 15 amino acids long. With 7 bases removed from V and 0 bases from J, the gap between germline ends came to 16 bases.

At least ten counts were recorded for this clonotype. The rearrangement uses TRBV6-5 and TRBJ2-2, with TRBD1 identical over 9 bases. The CDR3 totals 16 residues. Germline V gene data show CDR1 as MNHEY and CDR2 as SVGAGI. The junction had 13 bases not matched to a gene; V was cut back by 5 bases and J by 9 bases. The CDR3 DNA sequence: TGTGCCAGCAGTGCACTCTCAATACAGGGGGCACGGGAGCTGTTTTTT. It encodes CASSALSIQGARELFF.

This clonotype was counted ten times or more. In nucleotides, the CDR3 is TGTGCCTGGAGTGTTCGGGGGGAGACCCAGTACTTC. Translating it yields CAWSVRGETQYF. The chain has TRBV30 and TRBJ2-5; a weak D match, TRBD2 (6 bases). With 0 bases removed from V and 5 bases from J, the gap between germline ends came to 7 bases. This CDR3 spans 12 amino acids. CDR1 is GTSNPN and CDR2 is SVGIG in the germline V gene (reference sequence).

Comment on this clonotype: This may be a read error, as it is one base from a much larger clone. The CDR3 sequence is CSARTTANKPQHF. In DNA form, the CDR3 reads TGCAGTGCTAGGACCACAGCGAATAAGCCCCAGCATTTT. The chain combines TRBV20-1 with TRBJ1-5; D remains ambiguous. The germline V gene encodes CDR1 DFQATT and CDR2 SNEGSKA (reference sequence). The V and J ends lost 3 bases and 8 bases respectively, with 14 bases between them. There are 13 residues in the CDR3.

This clonotype was seen at least ten times. The genes are TRBV28 and TRBJ2-7; D may be TRBD2 (6 bases). The germline V and J ends were trimmed by 1 base and 3 bases, with 19 bases remaining between them. The germline V gene has CDR1 MDHEN and CDR2 SYDVKM. This CDR3 region has 17 residues. The CDR3 DNA is TGTGCCAGCAGTTTATATCCGGCCCGGGAGAGAAACTACGAGCAGTACTTC. It encodes CASSLYPARERNYEQYF.

There are many counts of this clonotype. The genes are TRBV7-8 and TRBJ2-5, with D possibly being TRBD1 (6 bases). This CDR3 comprises 14 residues. V dropped 2 bases and J dropped 5 bases, with 12 bases sitting between them. Germline-derived CDR1 and CDR2 are SGHVS and FQNEAQ. CDR3 DNA sequence: TGTGCCAGCAGCTTACCCCAGGGGTGGGAGACCCAGTACTTC. It codes for CASSLPQGWETQYF.

At least ten counts were recorded for this clonotype. The chain carries TRBV19 and TRBJ2-7, with D perhaps given as TRBD1 or TRBD2 (5 bases each). The CDR3 is 14 amino acids. V lost 5 bases to trimming and J lost 0 bases, with 11 bases between them. Per the germline V gene, CDR1 is LNHDA and CDR2 is SQIVND (reference sequence). For the CDR3, the DNA is TGTGCCAGTAGTGCTCGGGACGCCTCCTACGAGCAGTACTTC. Its translation is CASSARDASYEQYF.

In its sample, this clonotype is medium-sized. This sequence joins TRBV27 and TRBJ2-7, with D perhaps TRBD2 (5 bases). Deletions cut 3 bases from V and 3 bases from J, with 9 bases between. CDR1 and CDR2 from the germline V gene are MNHEY and SMNVEV (reference sequence). CDR3 size: 13 residues. The CDR3 sequence: CASSLRVYYEQYF. The CDR3 DNA reads as TGTGCCAGCAGTTTGAGGGTATACTACGAGCAGTACTTC.

This clonotype appeared many times. The V gene is TRBV7-9, the J gene TRBJ2-7; the D is unclear. The CDR3 runs to 12 residues. Germline V gene data show CDR1 as SEHNR and CDR2 as FQNEAQ (reference sequence). Trimming pared 5 bases from V and 7 bases from J, leaving 12 bases between. Written as DNA, the CDR3 is TGTGCCAGCAGCGTGGAACTGGGGGAGCAGTACTTC. Translated: CASSVELGEQYF.